Listed here are 2 T cell receptor beta chains from one sample, sequenced in a study of T cell responses to AZD1222 COVID-19 vaccine. Only in-frame clones appear in the TCRdb table, and some are missing; sequencing was by immunoSEQ multiplex PCR. The sample yields approximately 110,000 clones, around nine tenths seen once. The source was peripheral blood, collected on day 0 of AZD1222 vaccination. The receptors come from an adult in good health.

The gene calls are TRBV2 and TRBJ1-2; D gene uncertain. Germline loops: CDR1 SNHLY, CDR2 FYNNEI. Trimming took off 5 bases at V and 5 bases at J, with 6 bases between the two ends. The CDR3 covers 11 residues. The CDR3 protein is CASSPSYGYTF. The DNA of the CDR3 is TGTGCCAGCAGTCCAAGTTATGGCTACACCTTC.

V usage is TRBV6-2 or TRBV6-3 and J usage is TRBJ2-7, with 7 bases identical to TRBD1. CDR3 size: 13 residues. The V segment lost 6 bases and the J segment 3 bases; nucleotides outside the gene matches: 5. Germline values: CDR1 MNHEY, CDR2 SVGEGT. DNA of the CDR3: TGTGCCAGCAGCAACAGGGGTATCTACGAGCAGTACGTC. It codes for CASSNRGIYEQYV.